The clone carrying this T cell receptor (beta chain) was counted ten times or more. V lost 3 bases to trimming and J lost 0 bases, with 0 bases between them. This CDR3 is 13 amino acids long. Germline lookup yields CDR1 MDHEN and CDR2 SYDVKM. These data belong to a study of human T cells and chemical hapten exposure. Time point defined: pre-sensitization, week 0. Treatment defined: therapeutic diphenylcyclopropenone sensitization with weekly scalp DPC. TCRdb reprocessed the RACE reads with MiXCR, giving one entry per CDR3 protein. The sample has 90,000 or so distinct CDR3 sequences, around 7.9% seen once.

The chain is built from TRBV28 and TRBJ2-6; D is ambiguous. The sample in question was whole blood, obtained in connection with sensitization to the hapten diphenylcyclopropenone (DPC). The sequence was collected from a man aged 35 to 55 with alopecia areata. Some clones in this sample may be carry-over from other donors' samples. The DNA of the CDR3 is TGTGCCAGCAGTTTCTCTGGGGCCAACGTCCTGACTTTC. Protein: CASSFSGANVLTF.